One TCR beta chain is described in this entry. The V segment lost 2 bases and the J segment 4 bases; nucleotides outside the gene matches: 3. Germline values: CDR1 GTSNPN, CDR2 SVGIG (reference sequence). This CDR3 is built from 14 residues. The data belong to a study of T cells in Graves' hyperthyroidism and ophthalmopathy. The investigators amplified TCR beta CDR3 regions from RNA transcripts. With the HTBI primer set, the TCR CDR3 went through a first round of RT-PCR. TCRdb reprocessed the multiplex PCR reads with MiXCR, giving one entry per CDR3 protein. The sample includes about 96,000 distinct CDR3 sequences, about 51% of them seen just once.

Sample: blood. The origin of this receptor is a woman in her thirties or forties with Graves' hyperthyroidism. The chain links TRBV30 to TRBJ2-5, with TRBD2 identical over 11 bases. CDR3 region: CAWSSLAGGETQYF. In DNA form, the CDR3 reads TGTGCCTGGAGTAGCCTAGCGGGAGGAGAGACCCAGTACTTC.